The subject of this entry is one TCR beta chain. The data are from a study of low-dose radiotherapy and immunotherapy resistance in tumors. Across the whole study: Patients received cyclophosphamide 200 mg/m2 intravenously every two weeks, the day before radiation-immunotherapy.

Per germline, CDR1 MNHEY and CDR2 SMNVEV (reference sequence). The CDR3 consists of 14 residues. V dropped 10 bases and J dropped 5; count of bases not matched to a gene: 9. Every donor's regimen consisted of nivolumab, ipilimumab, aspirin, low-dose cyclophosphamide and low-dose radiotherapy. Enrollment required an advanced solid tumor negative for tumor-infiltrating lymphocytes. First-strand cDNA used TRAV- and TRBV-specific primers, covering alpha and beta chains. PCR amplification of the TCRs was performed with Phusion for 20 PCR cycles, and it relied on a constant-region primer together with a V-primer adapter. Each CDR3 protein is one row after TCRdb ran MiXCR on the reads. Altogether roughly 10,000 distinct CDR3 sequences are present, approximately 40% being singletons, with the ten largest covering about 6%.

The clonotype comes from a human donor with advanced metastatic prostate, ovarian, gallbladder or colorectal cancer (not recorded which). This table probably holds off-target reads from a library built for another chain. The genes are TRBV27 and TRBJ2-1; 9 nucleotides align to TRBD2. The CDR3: CATTPGLANNEQFF. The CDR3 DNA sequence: TGTGCCACTACGCCGGGACTAGCCAACAATGAGCAGTTCTTC.